This T cell receptor beta chain was observed in a study of technical replicates of blood from a handful of donors. Only in-frame clones appear in the TCRdb table, and some are missing; sequencing was by immunoSEQ multiplex PCR. Among 60,000 to 95,000 clones, about nine tenths were seen once, and the ten largest hold around 0.34%. The CDR3 extends over 16 amino acids. V lost 5 bases to trimming and J lost 3 bases, with 19 bases between them. Germline V gene lookup returns CDR1 SEHNR and CDR2 FQNEAQ (reference sequence). The chain combines TRBV7-9 with TRBJ1-1; tentatively, D is TRBD1 (6 bases). The origin of this receptor is a human donor in good health. Some clones in this sample may be carry-over from other donors' samples. Sequencing was done on a sample of T cells isolated from PBMCs. The CDR3 loop reads CASSPGAGGADTEAFF. The CDR3 DNA is TGTGCCAGCAGCCCCGGCGCGGGGGGCGCGGACACTGAAGCTTTCTTT.